Listed here is a single T cell receptor (beta chain). This clonotype was seen at least ten times. What antigen it recognizes has not been identified. Base qualities were left out, and no much larger clone turns up one base away. CDR1 SQVTM and CDR2 ANQGSEA are derived from the germline V gene. The CDR3 contains 14 residues, cysteine and phenylalanine counted. Just CDR3 DNA is preserved here, 42 bases in frame from base 1. Unmatched junction bases come to 7, with V trimmed by 7 bases and J by 4 bases. This sample is drawn from a study of identical twins (dated by TCRdb to 2016 to 2018). For the wider study: To test whether fetal clonotypes persist, this study deep-sequenced TCR alpha and beta repertoires from monozygotic twins, from unrelated adults of various ages, and from cord blood. To rule out contamination, replicate twin experiments were performed at different times with different library preparation protocols. Overall study results and their limits: Zero-insertion analyses could be partly confounded by invariant T cells such as MAIT and iNKT, although diverse VJ usage argued against such confounding for most clonotypes. Abundant cord blood beta clonotypes carried fewer insertions; young adult naive repertoires showed a weaker similar trend, while memory repertoires showed none. Compared with coincidental sharing between unrelated individuals, out-of-frame TCR alpha sequences shared between twins had an excess of sequences with low generation probability. Because the same donors could not be followed over many years, the conclusions depended on cross-sectional statistical analysis. The excess sharing between twins in beta out-of-frame sequences was weaker because fewer shared sequences reduced the signal-to-noise ratio. In monozygotic twins, recombination models systematically underestimated out-of-frame TCR alpha sharing, but the models matched the sharing seen between unrelated individuals.

Only healthy Caucasian donors were included. The twin cohort comprised three pairs of female monozygotic twins, all aged roughly 18 to 30 years. Peripheral blood mononuclear cells were used as the source from which RNA for TCR libraries was isolated. The method behind the library was 5' RACE. The data were produced on an Illumina HiSeq 2000. Template switching introduced a universal primer binding site; the final cDNA contained a unique molecular identifier, enabling accurate counting of TCR cDNA molecules. First-strand cDNA for TCR alpha and beta chains was synthesized from specific primers in the conserved constant-segment region. To control for contamination, each cDNA library was double barcoded with a SMART-Mk sample barcode plus Illumina barcodes. TruSeq adapter sequences and Illumina sample barcodes were added in two successive PCR steps. Sequencing of the TCR alpha and beta cDNA libraries was done on the Illumina HiSeq platform using custom primers. The study's processing was this. Raw reads were processed with MiGEC to extract unique molecular identifiers, and MiXCR was used to determine CDR3 positions. Recombination models were inferred per individual with the repgenHMM and IGoR tools using an EM algorithm. Shared clonotype analysis was performed with the tcR package in R, normalizing sharing by the product of cloneset sizes. To study raw recombination free of thymic and clonal selection effects, out-of-frame nonproductive sequences were analyzed. The public reads were run again by TCRdb, first through fastp at Q25 and then through MiXCR, and only productive beta chains were kept. One record per CDR3 amino acid sequence lists the most common genes and DNA. The V and J calls were not made by the authors but by TCRdb's processing. The sample table shows under 900,000 distinct CDR3 sequences, and more than 9% are seen once. The ten largest clones take up 1.5% to 2% of the sample.

These data also formed part of another study, on yellow fever vaccine responses in identical twins. The second investigation adds: According to the authors, the vaccine-induced T cell response in identical twins seemed to be partly convergent and partly specific to each individual. In the study, vaccine-responding T cell clones were precisely tracked in identical twins.

The rearrangement combines TRBV29-1 with TRBJ2-3; 11 bases in the middle match TRBD1. The source of this sequence is a woman aged 18-29 years in good health. Sequenced sample: PBMCs. The nucleotide sequence is TGCAGCGGTAGGACAGGGGGCATCGCAGATACGCAGTATTTT. It encodes CSGRTGGIADTQYF.